This TCR beta chain was recovered during a study of T cell changes during pregnancy in multiple sclerosis. Germline CDR1 is SQVTM and CDR2 is ANQGSEA. The germline V and J ends were trimmed by 5 bases and 4 bases, with 15 bases remaining between them. This CDR3 comprises 13 residues. Assay used: immunoSEQ multiplex PCR; TCRdb lists only in-frame clones, some missing. The data show some 42,000 clones, approximately 90% seen once. This chain connects TRBV29-1 to TRBJ2-7, with D possibly matching TRBD1 (6 bases). The material sequenced was CD4+ T cells from peripheral blood mononuclear cells, taken after pregnancy. The sequence was collected from a female donor with multiple sclerosis, enrolled in a pregnancy study. In nucleotides, the CDR3 is TGCAGCGTTTCTCACAGGGCAGGTTACGAGCAGTACTTC. Translated: CSVSHRAGYEQYF.